The rows below give T cell receptor beta chains drawn from one sample of a study of regulatory T cells in long-lasting Graves disease. One entry per CDR3 protein results from TCRdb running MiXCR on the multiplex PCR reads. This sample carries about 660,000 distinct CDR3 sequences, roughly 30% of them seen once, and the ten largest clones take around 40%. The sample here was peripheral blood mononuclear cells (PBMCs), taken when the disease was refractory, from a patient treated with antithyroid drugs. The receptors were gathered from a female donor with Graves disease. CDR3s include the opening cysteine and the closing phenylalanine or tryptophan. Each record gives: J gene, V gene, clone size, D gene, CDR3 protein, CDR3 DNA. A D gene is named only where the DNA matches it firmly. Clone size is given for some rows only: seen once, a few or many times, or a class if the clone is expanded.

j_call: TRBJ1-2; v_call: TRBV12-5; clone_size: -; d_call: -; cdr3_aa: CASGGIGSNYDYTF; cdr3_nt: TGTGCTAGTGGCGGAATAGGTTCTAACTATGACTACACCTTC
j_call: TRBJ1-5; v_call: TRBV12-3/TRBV12-4; clone_size: few; d_call: TRBD1; cdr3_aa: CASSLRFGSGDRLNQPQHF; cdr3_nt: TGTGCCAGCAGTTTAAGGTTTGGGTCGGGGGACAGACTGAATCAGCCCCAGCATTTT
j_call: TRBJ2-2; v_call: TRBV20-1; clone_size: -; d_call: -; cdr3_aa: CSALTRPSGELFF; cdr3_nt: TGCAGTGCTTTAACCAGGCCCTCTGGGGAGCTGTTTTTT
j_call: TRBJ2-6; v_call: TRBV19; clone_size: -; d_call: -; cdr3_aa: CASSIVLSGSGANVLTF; cdr3_nt: TGTGCCAGTAGTATAGTGCTTAGCGGCTCTGGGGCCAACGTCCTGACTTTC
j_call: TRBJ1-5; v_call: TRBV6-2/TRBV6-3; clone_size: -; d_call: TRBD1; cdr3_aa: CASSDRDRGLGNQPQHF; cdr3_nt: TGTGCCAGCAGTGACAGGGACAGGGGGCTCGGCAATCAGCCCCAGCATTTT
j_call: TRBJ2-5; v_call: TRBV28; clone_size: many; d_call: TRBD1; cdr3_aa: CASSLSSPWTGKETQYF; cdr3_nt: TGTGCCAGCAGTTTATCGAGTCCCTGGACAGGGAAAGAGACCCAGTACTTC
j_call: TRBJ1-3; v_call: TRBV30; clone_size: few; d_call: -; cdr3_aa: CAWSKDGNTIYF; cdr3_nt: TGTGCCTGGAGTAAAGATGGAAACACCATATATTTT
j_call: TRBJ2-7; v_call: TRBV11-2; clone_size: -; d_call: TRBD2; cdr3_aa: CASSSGASGRAILYEQYF; cdr3_nt: TGTGCCAGCAGCTCGGGGGCTAGCGGGAGGGCCATTCTCTACGAGCAGTACTTC
j_call: TRBJ1-1; v_call: TRBV12-3/TRBV12-4; clone_size: many; d_call: -; cdr3_aa: CASSGTRAGTEAFF; cdr3_nt: TGTGCCAGCAGTGGGACCAGGGCCGGAACTGAAGCTTTCTTT
j_call: TRBJ2-2; v_call: TRBV2; clone_size: -; d_call: -; cdr3_aa: CASSEVQPPNTGELFF; cdr3_nt: TGTGCCAGCAGTGAAGTACAGCCTCCGAACACCGGGGAGCTGTTTTTT
j_call: TRBJ2-3; v_call: TRBV6-2/TRBV6-3; clone_size: -; d_call: -; cdr3_aa: CASSEGRKRTDTQYF; cdr3_nt: TGTGCCAGCAGTGAAGGCAGGAAAAGGACAGATACGCAGTATTTT
j_call: TRBJ1-2; v_call: TRBV10-3; clone_size: -; d_call: TRBD1; cdr3_aa: CAIRKLQGTNYGYTF; cdr3_nt: TGTGCCATCAGGAAATTACAGGGGACTAACTATGGCTACACCTTC
j_call: TRBJ1-1; v_call: TRBV6-1; clone_size: many; d_call: -; cdr3_aa: CASIPTGGVNTEAFF; cdr3_nt: TGTGCCAGCATCCCAACTGGGGGGGTAAACACTGAAGCTTTCTTT
j_call: TRBJ1-2; v_call: TRBV6-1; clone_size: many; d_call: TRBD1; cdr3_aa: CASSPRQGYGYTF; cdr3_nt: TGCGCCAGCAGCCCGCGACAGGGCTATGGCTACACCTTC
j_call: TRBJ1-1; v_call: TRBV29-1; clone_size: -; d_call: TRBD1; cdr3_aa: CSVEIGTGEAFF; cdr3_nt: TGCAGCGTTGAAATAGGGACAGGGGAAGCTTTCTTT
j_call: TRBJ1-4; v_call: TRBV20-1; clone_size: -; d_call: TRBD1; cdr3_aa: CSATGTGGEKLFF; cdr3_nt: TGCAGTGCTACGGGGACAGGGGGTGAAAAACTGTTTTTT
j_call: TRBJ1-2; v_call: TRBV20-1; clone_size: -; d_call: -; cdr3_aa: CSAREPSLYGYTF; cdr3_nt: TGCAGTGCTAGAGAACCGAGCCTCTATGGCTACACCTTC
j_call: TRBJ1-4; v_call: TRBV28; clone_size: many; d_call: -; cdr3_aa: CASTAQVANEKLFF; cdr3_nt: TGTGCCAGCACTGCCCAGGTTGCTAATGAAAAACTGTTTTTT
j_call: TRBJ1-2; v_call: TRBV11-2; clone_size: many; d_call: -; cdr3_aa: CASSLDVRGENTF; cdr3_nt: TGTGCCAGCAGCTTAGATGTTCGGGGAGAAAACACCTTC
j_call: TRBJ1-1; v_call: TRBV7-2; clone_size: -; d_call: -; cdr3_aa: CASSQTDTEAFF; cdr3_nt: TGTGCCAGCAGCCAAACAGACACTGAAGCTTTCTTT
j_call: TRBJ1-2; v_call: TRBV6-1; clone_size: many; d_call: -; cdr3_aa: CASSGRLGYGYTF; cdr3_nt: TGTGCCAGCAGTGGACGGTTGGGATATGGCTACACCTTC
j_call: TRBJ2-2; v_call: TRBV6-1; clone_size: -; d_call: -; cdr3_aa: CASSIYLGDHLGPGELFF; cdr3_nt: TGTGCCAGCAGTATCTACTTAGGAGACCACTTGGGGCCCGGGGAGCTGTTTTTT
j_call: TRBJ2-1; v_call: TRBV5-1; clone_size: once; d_call: TRBD1; cdr3_aa: CASSLTGVGSYNEQFF; cdr3_nt: TGCGCCAGCAGCTTGACAGGGGTCGGTTCCTACAATGAGCAGTTCTTC
j_call: TRBJ2-7; v_call: TRBV6-1; clone_size: -; d_call: TRBD2; cdr3_aa: CASRRLAGGHSYEQYF; cdr3_nt: TGTGCCAGCAGGAGACTAGCGGGAGGCCACTCCTACGAGCAGTACTTC
j_call: TRBJ2-5; v_call: TRBV11-2; clone_size: many; d_call: -; cdr3_aa: CASSFLVPETQYF; cdr3_nt: TGTGCCAGCAGCTTCCTAGTTCCTGAGACCCAGTACTTC
j_call: TRBJ1-6; v_call: TRBV27; clone_size: few; d_call: -; cdr3_aa: CASSGQTYNSPLHF; cdr3_nt: TGTGCCAGCAGTGGACAGACCTATAATTCACCCCTCCACTTT
j_call: TRBJ1-5; v_call: TRBV30; clone_size: few; d_call: -; cdr3_aa: CAYQENNQPQHF; cdr3_nt: TGTGCCTACCAGGAGAACAATCAGCCCCAGCATTTT
j_call: TRBJ2-6; v_call: TRBV5-4; clone_size: -; d_call: TRBD2; cdr3_aa: CASSLLATGANVLTF; cdr3_nt: TGTGCCAGCAGCCTACTAGCGACTGGGGCCAACGTCCTGACTTTC
j_call: TRBJ1-2; v_call: TRBV7-2; clone_size: few; d_call: -; cdr3_aa: CASSLGGGGRDGYTF; cdr3_nt: TGTGCCAGCAGCTTAGGGGGCGGGGGTCGAGATGGCTACACCTTC
j_call: TRBJ1-6; v_call: TRBV27; clone_size: few; d_call: -; cdr3_aa: CASYALSSYNSPLHF; cdr3_nt: TGTGCCAGCTACGCTCTAAGCTCCTATAATTCACCCCTCCACTTT
j_call: TRBJ1-1; v_call: TRBV3-1; clone_size: many; d_call: -; cdr3_aa: CASSQDRVSTEAFF; cdr3_nt: TGTGCCAGCAGCCAAGACAGGGTAAGCACTGAAGCTTTCTTT
j_call: TRBJ2-2; v_call: TRBV6-4; clone_size: -; d_call: -; cdr3_aa: CASSEWVQPTNTGELFF; cdr3_nt: TGTGCCAGCAGTGAATGGGTGCAACCAACGAACACCGGGGAGCTGTTTTTT
j_call: TRBJ2-2; v_call: TRBV7-3; clone_size: -; d_call: TRBD2; cdr3_aa: CASSPRTSENTGELFF; cdr3_nt: TGTGCCAGCAGCCCCCGGACTAGCGAAAACACCGGGGAGCTGTTTTTT
j_call: TRBJ1-2; v_call: TRBV12-3/TRBV12-4; clone_size: few; d_call: TRBD1; cdr3_aa: CASRARQGSYGYTF; cdr3_nt: TGTGCCAGCAGAGCCCGACAGGGCTCCTATGGCTACACCTTC
j_call: TRBJ1-4; v_call: TRBV29-1; clone_size: -; d_call: TRBD1; cdr3_aa: CSVETGGEKLFF; cdr3_nt: TGCAGCGTTGAAACAGGGGGCGAAAAACTGTTTTTT
j_call: TRBJ1-1; v_call: TRBV28; clone_size: few; d_call: TRBD1; cdr3_aa: CASTYRGPVTEAFF; cdr3_nt: TGTGCCAGCACTTACAGGGGGCCGGTCACTGAAGCTTTCTTT
j_call: TRBJ1-5; v_call: TRBV30; clone_size: few; d_call: -; cdr3_aa: CAWSHAGFGQPQHF; cdr3_nt: TGTGCCTGGAGCCACGCGGGTTTCGGTCAGCCCCAGCATTTT
j_call: TRBJ1-5; v_call: TRBV19; clone_size: -; d_call: -; cdr3_aa: CASRYQLAGSNQPQHF; cdr3_nt: TGTGCCAGTAGATACCAATTGGCAGGAAGCAATCAGCCCCAGCATTTT
j_call: TRBJ2-5; v_call: TRBV29-1; clone_size: -; d_call: TRBD1; cdr3_aa: CSVAGQGGETQYF; cdr3_nt: TGCAGCGTTGCCGGACAGGGCGGAGAGACCCAGTACTTC
j_call: TRBJ1-2; v_call: TRBV27; clone_size: -; d_call: -; cdr3_aa: CASSSPSGGVPGYTF; cdr3_nt: TGTGCCAGCAGTTCCCCCTCCGGAGGGGTCCCTGGCTACACCTTC
j_call: TRBJ1-1; v_call: TRBV9; clone_size: -; d_call: -; cdr3_aa: CASSVAGFNTEAFF; cdr3_nt: TGTGCCAGCAGCGTAGCAGGATTCAACACTGAAGCTTTCTTT
j_call: TRBJ2-7; v_call: TRBV27; clone_size: many; d_call: -; cdr3_aa: CASSLGAGRYEQYF; cdr3_nt: TGTGCCAGCAGTTTAGGCGCAGGGCGGTACGAGCAGTACTTC
j_call: TRBJ2-3; v_call: TRBV20-1; clone_size: -; d_call: TRBD2; cdr3_aa: CSAGFGLAGDTDTQYF; cdr3_nt: TGCAGTGCTGGCTTCGGACTAGCGGGAGACACAGATACGCAGTATTTT
j_call: TRBJ1-2; v_call: TRBV28; clone_size: -; d_call: TRBD1; cdr3_aa: CASSPGQGGIYGYTF; cdr3_nt: TGTGCCAGCAGCCCTGGACAGGGAGGAATCTATGGCTACACCTTC
j_call: TRBJ2-7; v_call: TRBV20-1; clone_size: few; d_call: -; cdr3_aa: CSASPHSYEQYF; cdr3_nt: TGCAGTGCTAGCCCCCACTCCTACGAGCAGTACTTC
j_call: TRBJ2-2; v_call: TRBV7-8; clone_size: few; d_call: -; cdr3_aa: CASSLGDVSTGELFF; cdr3_nt: TGTGCCAGCAGCTTAGGGGACGTCTCCACCGGGGAGCTGTTTTTT
j_call: TRBJ1-2; v_call: TRBV7-9; clone_size: -; d_call: TRBD1; cdr3_aa: CASSPRTGLGGYTF; cdr3_nt: TGTGCCAGCAGCCCGAGGACAGGGCTTGGTGGCTACACCTTC
j_call: TRBJ2-5; v_call: TRBV11-2; clone_size: many; d_call: -; cdr3_aa: CASSVNQETQYF; cdr3_nt: TGTGCCAGCAGCGTCAACCAAGAGACCCAGTACTTC
j_call: TRBJ1-2; v_call: TRBV15; clone_size: -; d_call: TRBD1; cdr3_aa: CATSRSGTGDGYTF; cdr3_nt: TGTGCCACCAGCCGGTCCGGGACAGGGGATGGCTACACCTTC